The T cell receptor beta chain described here comes from a study of blood T cell repertoires in COVID-19. Study-wide context: From T cells, B-cell-depleted T cells, or PBMCs came the material, which was cDNA or gDNA.

Unmatched junction bases numbered 4, after V lost 4 bases and J lost 0 bases. Germline V gene lookup returns CDR1 SGHNT and CDR2 YYREEE (reference sequence). CDR3 size: 17 residues. Profiling relied on immunoSEQ multiplex PCR, and the TCRdb table lists in-frame clones only, not all of them. The sample includes more than 400,000 clones, less than 95% of them seen just once. Two negative PCRs, clearance, or symptom resolution had been documented for recovered Cohort 3 donors. Material for sequencing was PBMCs or T cells enriched from blood (not recorded which). The clonotype comes from a man younger than 35 who had recovered from COVID-19. This chain uses TRBV5-4 with TRBJ2-3, with 14 bases that match TRBD2. CDR3 nucleotides: TGTGCCAGCAGCAAACGACTAGCGGGAGGGAGCACAGATACGCAGTATTTT. Protein: CASSKRLAGGSTDTQYF. The full variable domain, in which reference TRBV5-4 and TRBJ2-3 provide the parts outside the CDR3, is ETGVTQSPTHLIKTRGQQVTLRCSSQSGHNTVSWYQQALGQGPQFIFQYYREEENGRGNFPPRFSGLQFPNYSSELNVNALELDDSALYLCASSKRLAGGSTDTQYFGPGTRLTVL.